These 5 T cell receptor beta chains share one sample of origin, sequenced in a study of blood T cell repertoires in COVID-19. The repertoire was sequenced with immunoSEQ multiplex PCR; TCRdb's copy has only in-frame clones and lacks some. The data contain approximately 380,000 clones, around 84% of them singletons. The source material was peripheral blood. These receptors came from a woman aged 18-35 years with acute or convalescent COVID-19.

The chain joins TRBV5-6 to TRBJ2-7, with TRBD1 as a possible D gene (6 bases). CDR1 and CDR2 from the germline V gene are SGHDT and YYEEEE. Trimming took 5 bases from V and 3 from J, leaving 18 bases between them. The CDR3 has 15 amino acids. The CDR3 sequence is CASREGTSPIYEQYF. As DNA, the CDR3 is TGTGCCAGCAGAGAAGGGACAAGCCCTATCTACGAGCAGTACTTC. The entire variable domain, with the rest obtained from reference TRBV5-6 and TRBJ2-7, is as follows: DAGVTQSPTHLIKTRGQQVTLRCSPKSGHDTVSWYQQALGQGPQFIFQYYEEEERQRGNFPDRFSGHQFPNYSSELNVNALLLGDSALYLCASREGTSPIYEQYFGPGTRLTVT.

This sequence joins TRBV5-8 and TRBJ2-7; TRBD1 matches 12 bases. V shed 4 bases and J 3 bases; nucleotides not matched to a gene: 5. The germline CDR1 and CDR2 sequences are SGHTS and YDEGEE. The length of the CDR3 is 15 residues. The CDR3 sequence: CASSLGTGGDYEQYF. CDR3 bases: TGTGCCAGCAGCCTCGGGACAGGGGGCGACTACGAGCAGTACTTC.

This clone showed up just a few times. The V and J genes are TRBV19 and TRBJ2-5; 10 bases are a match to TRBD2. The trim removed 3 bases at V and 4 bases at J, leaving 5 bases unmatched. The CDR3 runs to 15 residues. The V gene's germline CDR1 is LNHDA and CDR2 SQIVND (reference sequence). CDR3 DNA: TGTGCCAGTAGTATCAAGGCTAGCGGGAGAGAGACCCAGTACTTC. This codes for CASSIKASGRETQYF.

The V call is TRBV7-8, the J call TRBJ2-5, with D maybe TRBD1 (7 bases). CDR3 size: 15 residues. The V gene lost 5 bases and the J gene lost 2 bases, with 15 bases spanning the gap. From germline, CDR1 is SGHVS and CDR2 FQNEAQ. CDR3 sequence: CASSPGGTSQETQYF. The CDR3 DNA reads TGTGCCAGCAGCCCAGGGGGGACTTCTCAAGAGACCCAGTACTTC.

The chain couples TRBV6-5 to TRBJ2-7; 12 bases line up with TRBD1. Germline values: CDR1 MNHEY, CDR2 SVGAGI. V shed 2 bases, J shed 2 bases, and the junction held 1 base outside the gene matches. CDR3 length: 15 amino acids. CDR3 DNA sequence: TGTGCCAGCAGTTACAGGGACAGGGGGCCCTACGAGCAGTACTTC. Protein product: CASSYRDRGPYEQYF.